Listed here is a single TCR beta chain. By how much of the sample it makes up, this clonotype is medium-sized (0.01 to 0.1%). Its antigen is still unknown. No base quality information exists; no much larger clone differs at one position. This beta chain lies outside the target of a library built for alpha chains; its clone size means little. Library construction relied on 5' RACE. The sequencing machine was a NextSeq 500. The TCR library protocol attached a unique molecular identifier to each TCR cDNA molecule to allow correction of PCR and sequencing errors. In the paper's pipeline: TCR identification, UMI-based error correction and CDR3 extraction were performed with Decombinator tools. Expanded TCRs were defined as those above a frequency of 2 per 1,000, corresponding to the top 1% of the tumor frequency distribution. Expanded tumor TCRs statistically deemed absent (corrected P<0.05) from at least one tumor region were classed as regional, and all other expanded tumor TCRs were classed as ubiquitous. Renyi diversity was calculated using the R vegan package after each repertoire was subsampled 100 times to 5,000 TCRs. CDR3 similarity networks were constructed using string-kernel similarity of amino acid triplets, with links drawn between CDR3s whose pairwise similarity was above 0.82. Using fastp trimming at Q25 and MiXCR clonotype assembly, TCRdb reanalyzed the public sequencing data and kept in-frame beta chains. Identical CDR3 protein sequences are pooled into one entry, listed with their most common genes and DNA. TCRdb's processing, not the authors', yielded these V and J calls. The sample table records around 20,000 distinct CDR3 sequences; approximately 10% of these occur just once. The ten biggest clones cover 20% to 25% of the sample.

The germline V gene provides CDR1 SGHTA and CDR2 FQGNSA. V is clipped by 2 bases and J by 6 bases, and the sequence between their germline boundaries is 17 bases long. The cysteine opens and the phenylalanine closes a CDR3 of 16 amino acids. The only DNA kept is the CDR3, 48 bases in frame from the first base. The record originates from a study of spatial heterogeneity in lung cancer (dated 2019 in TCRdb). Describing the broader study: More beta-chain than alpha-chain transcripts were consistently detected, likely reflecting higher beta-chain transcript abundance. Both alpha and beta chains were TCR-sequenced in around 220 tumor regions, about 69 matched nontumor lung samples and around 50 PBMC samples obtained at surgery. A strong correlation was found between TCR transcript counts in tumor regions and a T cell transcriptional module score from matched bulk RNA-seq. The study linked features of the TCR repertoire to counts of nonsynonymous mutations, which were determined by whole-exome sequencing of tumor tissue. The study quantitatively compared TCR alpha and beta repertoires across multiple tumor regions, matched nontumor lung and blood in non-small cell lung cancer. In the raw uncorrected reads, each unique combination of TCR and UMI appeared more than ten times on average. Summary of the overall study and its limitations: Estimated TCR-seq coverage of tumor T cells was only 7% to 8.5% for alpha chains and 12% to 15% for beta chains. The tumor nonsynonymous mutation count correlated with the number of expanded alpha and beta TCRs within the tumor. Additional single-cell paired TCR alpha and beta sequencing was considered necessary to confirm, at a functional level, the hypothesis that regional TCRs recognize regional mutations. Counts of ubiquitous and regional expanded TCRs were found to correlate with counts of ubiquitous and regional nonsynonymous mutations, respectively.

The sample's time point label, in plain terms: sample taken at primary tumor resection. Samples were obtained from 72 patients with early-stage, untreated non-small cell lung cancer from the lung TRACERx cohort. Whole RNA extracted from tumor and nontumor lung tissue, or from cryopreserved PBMC samples, was used for TCR sequencing without cell sorting. A patient was chosen for TCR sequencing only when enough RNA was available from at least two tumor regions. A lung pathologist reviewed the tumor and adjacent nontumor lung specimens before the specimens were selected. This receptor was taken from a female donor with early-stage non-small cell lung cancer. The chain links TRBV7-2 with TRBJ1-5; no D gene is confidently identified. Specimen: lung tumor tissue, collected at surgery. The CDR3 in this case is CASSLQAGGLGQPQHF. In nucleotides, the sequence is TGTGCCAGCAGCTTACAAGCAGGAGGATTGGGTCAGCCCCAGCATTTT.